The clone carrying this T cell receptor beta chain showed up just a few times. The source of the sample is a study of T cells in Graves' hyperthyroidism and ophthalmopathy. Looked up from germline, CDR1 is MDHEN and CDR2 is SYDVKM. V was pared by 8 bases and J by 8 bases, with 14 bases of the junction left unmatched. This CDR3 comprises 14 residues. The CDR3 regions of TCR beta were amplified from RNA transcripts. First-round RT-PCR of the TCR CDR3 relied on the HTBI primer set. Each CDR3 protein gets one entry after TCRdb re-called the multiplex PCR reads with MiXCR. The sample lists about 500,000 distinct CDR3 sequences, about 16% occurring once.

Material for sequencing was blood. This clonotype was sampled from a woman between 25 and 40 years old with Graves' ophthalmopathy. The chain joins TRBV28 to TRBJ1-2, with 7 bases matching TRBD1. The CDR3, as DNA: TGTGCCAGCGAATCATACAGGGGTCGGAGAGGCTACACCTTC. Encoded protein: CASESYRGRRGYTF.